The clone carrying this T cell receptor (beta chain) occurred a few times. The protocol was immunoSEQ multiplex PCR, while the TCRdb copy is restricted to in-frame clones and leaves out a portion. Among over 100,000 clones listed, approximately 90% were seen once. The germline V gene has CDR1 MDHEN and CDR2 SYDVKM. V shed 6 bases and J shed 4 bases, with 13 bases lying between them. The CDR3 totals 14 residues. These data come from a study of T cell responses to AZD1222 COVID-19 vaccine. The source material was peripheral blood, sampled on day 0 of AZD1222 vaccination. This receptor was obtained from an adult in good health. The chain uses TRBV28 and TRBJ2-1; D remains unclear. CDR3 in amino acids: CASSLIVGYNEQFF. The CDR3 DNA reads TGTGCCAGCAGCCTAATCGTGGGGTACAATGAGCAGTTCTTC.